This is a list of T cell receptor beta chains from one sample in a study of cytomegalovirus exposure and HLA in healthy donors. TCRdb's table, derived via immunoSEQ multiplex PCR, lists solely in-frame clones and lacks some. There are some 150,000 clones in the sample; roughly 76% occur only once, and 4.9% lies in the top ten. The sample taken for sequencing was PBMCs. These receptors were obtained from a woman under 30 in good health and CMV-seropositive. CDR3s include the opening cysteine and the closing phenylalanine or tryptophan. Expanded clones are given a class, and other clones once, few, many or no size at all.

j_gene,v_gene,abundance,len,CDR3aa
TRBJ2-3,TRBV15,NA,17,CATRDWGGAGGFDTQYF
TRBJ1-1,TRBV5-1,NA,15,CASSSIGGAYTEAFF
TRBJ2-7,TRBV7-8,NA,10,CASGNYEQYF
TRBJ1-4,TRBV6-1,NA,16,CASSATGTPGNEKLFF
TRBJ1-1,TRBV5-6,NA,11,CASHKRTEAFF
TRBJ2-5,TRBV13,once,19,CASRPLGVGDRGGQETQYF
TRBJ1-2,TRBV15,NA,14,CATSRDRTGHGYTF
TRBJ2-3,TRBV5-1,NA,14,CASSADRGPDTQYF
TRBJ2-7,TRBV27,few,16,CASSLYTPRGSYEQYF
TRBJ1-1,TRBV4-2,NA,16,CASSQNIQGVDTEAFF
TRBJ2-1,TRBV6-6,NA,14,CASSPVRGPNEQFF
TRBJ1-1,TRBV18,NA,14,CASSSNGRRTEAFF
TRBJ2-1,TRBV6-5,NA,15,CASRQIAGGQHEQFF
TRBJ2-3,TRBV6-1,NA,17,CASSARRTAPSTDTQYF
TRBJ2-7,TRBV6-5,NA,15,CASSYSPRGSYEQYF
TRBJ1-1,TRBV4-2,NA,16,CASSPQERASGTEAFF
TRBJ2-7,TRBV28,NA,16,CASSLLPRRSSYEQYF
TRBJ2-1,TRBV4-1,few,16,CASSPRDYSSYNEQFF
TRBJ1-5,TRBV18,NA,14,CASSSGQGNQPQHF
TRBJ1-2,TRBV7-9,NA,15,CSSSLAGKDRGGYTF
TRBJ1-1,TRBV13,once,15,CASSLAGGEITEAFF
TRBJ2-7,TRBV4-3,once,17,CASSQSLFRDRGSVQYF
TRBJ2-7,TRBV6-1,NA,13,CASSEVGVGEQYF
TRBJ1-5,TRBV6-1,NA,15,CASSDARDANQPQHF